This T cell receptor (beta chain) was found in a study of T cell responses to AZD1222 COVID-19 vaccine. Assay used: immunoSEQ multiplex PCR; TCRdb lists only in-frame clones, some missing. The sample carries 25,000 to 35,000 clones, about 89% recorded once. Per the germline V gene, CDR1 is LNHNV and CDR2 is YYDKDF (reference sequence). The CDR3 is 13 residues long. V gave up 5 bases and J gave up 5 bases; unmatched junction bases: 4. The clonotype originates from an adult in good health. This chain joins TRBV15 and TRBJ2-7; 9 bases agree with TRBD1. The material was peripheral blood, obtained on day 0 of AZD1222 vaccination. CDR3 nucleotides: TGTGCCACCAGCTACAGGGGGCGCGACGAGCAGTACTTC. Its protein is CATSYRGRDEQYF.